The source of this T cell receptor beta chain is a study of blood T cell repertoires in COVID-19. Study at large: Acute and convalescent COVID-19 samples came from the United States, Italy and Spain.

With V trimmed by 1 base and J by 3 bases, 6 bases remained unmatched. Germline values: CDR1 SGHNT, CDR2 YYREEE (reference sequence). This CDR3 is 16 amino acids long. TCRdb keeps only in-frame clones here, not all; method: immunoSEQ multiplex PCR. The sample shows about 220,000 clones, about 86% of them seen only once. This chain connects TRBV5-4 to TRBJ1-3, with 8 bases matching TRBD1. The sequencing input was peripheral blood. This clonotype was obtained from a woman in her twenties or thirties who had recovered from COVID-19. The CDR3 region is CASSLSGGVIGNTIYF. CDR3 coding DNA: TGTGCCAGCAGCTTGTCAGGGGGCGTTATTGGAAACACCATATATTTT.